These 19 T cell receptor beta chains originate from one sample sequenced in a study of blood T cell repertoires in COVID-19. The assay was immunoSEQ multiplex PCR, and TCRdb's table has in-frame clones only and misses some. The table lists around 250,000 clones, approximately 85% of them singletons. Input material: peripheral blood. The receptor source for this set is a human donor in a cohort sampled during active COVID-19.

The rearrangement links TRBV6-5 to TRBJ1-1, with TRBD1 identical over 9 bases. The length of the CDR3 is 15 residues. The germline CDR1 and CDR2 sequences are MNHEY and SVGAGI. V dropped 6 bases and J dropped 3; count of bases not matched to a gene: 8. The CDR3 DNA is TGTGCCAGCAGGGAGATCCGGGACAGGGACACTGAAGCTTTCTTT. This translates into CASREIRDRDTEAFF.

The CDR3 DNA is TGTGCCATCAAACGGCAGGGGGAAGACTATGGCTACACCTTC. Translated, it gives CAIKRQGEDYGYTF. V is TRBV2 and J is TRBJ1-2, with 7 positions matching TRBD1. J lost 3 bases, V lost 10 bases, and 11 bases had no gene match. This CDR3 contains 14 residues. Germline V gene sequence: CDR1 SNHLY, CDR2 FYNNEI.

The chain joins TRBV7-6 to TRBJ2-1; 9 bases map to TRBD2. Germline loops: CDR1 SGHVS, CDR2 FNYEAQ. V shed 1 base and J 6 bases; nucleotides not matched to a gene: 7. This CDR3 contains 16 residues. CDR3 protein: CASSLVYSGSRNEQFF. CDR3 in DNA: TGTGCCAGCAGCTTAGTCTATAGCGGGAGTCGCAATGAGCAGTTCTTC. The full variable domain, its missing parts supplied by reference TRBV7-6 and TRBJ2-1, is GAGVSQSPRYKVTKRGQDVALRCDPISGHVSLYWYRQALGQGPEFLTYFNYEAQQDKSGLPNDRFSAERPEGSISTLTIQRTEQRDSAMYRCASSLVYSGSRNEQFFGPGTRLTVL.

The rearrangement joins TRBV11-2 to TRBJ2-7; D may be TRBD2 (5 bases). Per germline, CDR1 SGHAT and CDR2 FQNNGV. V gave up 4 bases and J gave up 0 bases, with 13 bases separating them. The CDR3 is made up of 15 amino acids. The CDR3 DNA sequence: TGTGCCAGCAGCTCGGTTAGAGGGAGCTCCTACGAGCAGTACTTC. Translation gives CASSSVRGSSYEQYF. The full variable domain, in which reference TRBV11-2 and TRBJ2-7 provide the parts outside the CDR3, is EAGVAQSPRYKIIEKRQSVAFWCNPISGHATLYWYQQILGQGPKLLIQFQNNGVVDDSQLPKDRFSAERLKGVDSTLKIQPAKLEDSAVYLCASSSVRGSSYEQYFGPGTRLTVT.

The table lists this clone with a few counts. This chain connects TRBV5-1 to TRBJ1-2; D might be TRBD1 (5 bases). Trimming cost V 4 bases and J 3 bases, with 13 bases left between them. The length of the CDR3 is 14 residues. CDR1 is SGHRS and CDR2 is YFSETQ in the germline V gene. Here the CDR3 reads CASSPNGGDYGYTF. The CDR3 DNA reads as TGCGCCAGCAGCCCTAACGGAGGGGACTATGGCTACACCTTC.

V usage is TRBV11-3 and J usage is TRBJ2-6; D not certain. The CDR3 spans 15 residues. V was clipped by 4 bases and J by 0 bases, with 7 bases between them. CDR1 is SGHNT and CDR2 is YENEEA in the germline V gene. DNA of the CDR3: TGTGCCAGCAGCTCCGGGTCCTCTGGGGCCAACGTCCTGACTTTC. As protein: CASSSGSSGANVLTF. Full variable domain (missing parts from reference TRBV11-3 and TRBJ2-6): EAGVVQSPRYKIIEKKQPVAFWCNPISGHNTLYWYLQNLGQGPELLIRYENEEAVDDSQLPKDRFSAERLKGVDSTLKIQPAELGDSAVYLCASSSGSSGANVLTFGAGSRLTVL.

The J gene is TRBJ2-1, the V gene TRBV9, with 10 bases matching TRBD2. Trimming cost V 0 bases and J 8 bases; bases outside gene matches: 5. The V gene's germline CDR1 is SGDLS and CDR2 YYNGEE. This CDR3 comprises 15 residues. CDR3 DNA sequence: TGTGCCAGCAGCGTAGTACTAGCGGGGCGTTATGAGCAGTTCTTC. Protein: CASSVVLAGRYEQFF.

This chain uses TRBV6-5 with TRBJ1-4, with 8 positions matching TRBD1. The germline V gene has CDR1 MNHEY and CDR2 SVGAGI. V gave up 5 bases and J gave up 3 bases; unmatched junction bases: 2. CDR3 length: 14 amino acids. The CDR3 region is CASSRQGSNEKLFF. Here the CDR3 DNA reads TGTGCCAGCAGTCGACAGGGGTCTAATGAAAAACTGTTTTTT.

This chain uses TRBV7-9 with TRBJ1-4; tentatively, D is TRBD1 (5 bases). This CDR3 comprises 15 residues. Trimming took off 0 bases at V and 7 bases at J, with 12 bases between the two ends. Germline-derived CDR1 and CDR2 are SEHNR and FQNEAQ (reference sequence). CDR3 coding DNA: TGTGCCAGCAGCTTAGCGGCCTTTACAGGTGAAAAACTGTTTTTT. Translated, it gives CASSLAAFTGEKLFF. Filled out from reference TRBV7-9 and TRBJ1-4, the complete variable domain reads DTGVSQNPRHKITKRGQNVTFRCDPISEHNRLYWYRQTLGQGPEFLTYFQNEAQLEKSRLLSDRFSAERPKGSFSTLEIQRTEQGDSAMYLCASSLAAFTGEKLFFGSGTQLSVL.

The genes are TRBV5-1 and TRBJ2-1; 10 nucleotides align to TRBD2. Trimming removed 2 bases from V and 8 bases from J; junction bases left unmatched: 7. The CDR3 sequence is 15 residues long. The germline V gene encodes CDR1 SGHRS and CDR2 YFSETQ. CDR3 residues: CASSLPAGGLDEQFF. The DNA for the CDR3 is TGCGCCAGCAGCTTACCAGCGGGGGGGCTTGATGAGCAGTTCTTC.

This chain links TRBV30 with TRBJ1-2; D remains ambiguous. Germline values: CDR1 GTSNPN, CDR2 SVGIG (reference sequence). V was shortened by 0 bases and J by 4 bases, with 12 bases between the two germline ends. The CDR3 is 14 residues long. CDR3 amino acids: CAWSVRFQAYGYTF. CDR3 coding DNA: TGTGCCTGGAGTGTACGTTTCCAGGCCTATGGCTACACCTTC. Full variable domain (rest looked up from reference TRBV30 and TRBJ1-2): SQTIHQWPATLVQPVGSPLSLECTVEGTSNPNLYWYRQAAGRGLQLLFYSVGIGQISSEVPQNLSASRPQDRQFILSSKKLLLSDSGFYLCAWSVRFQAYGYTFGSGTRLTVV.

The rearrangement links TRBV4-1 to TRBJ1-1, with TRBD1 matching 7 bases. CDR3 length: 16 residues. Looked up from germline, CDR1 is MGHRA and CDR2 is YSYEKL. V lost 3 bases and J lost 3; bases outside the gene matches: 10. CDR3 nucleotide sequence: TGCGCCAGCAGCCATCAAAGGGCAGGGGGATACACTGAAGCTTTCTTT. This gives the protein CASSHQRAGGYTEAFF.

This clone was seen once. The chain combines TRBV7-3 with TRBJ2-3; the match to TRBD1 covers 9 bases. The V gene's germline CDR1 is SGHTA and CDR2 FQGTGA. The CDR3 has 15 amino acids. V dropped 6 bases and J dropped 3; count of bases not matched to a gene: 7. The CDR3 DNA sequence: TGTGCCAGCAGTCTTACAGGGGGCAGAACAGATACGCAGTATTTT. Amino acid sequence: CASSLTGGRTDTQYF.

J is TRBJ2-7 and V is TRBV10-3, with 7 bases fitting TRBD1. CDR3 length: 16 amino acids. Germline V gene sequence: CDR1 ENHRY, CDR2 SYGVKD. The V segment lost 2 bases and the J segment 3 bases; nucleotides outside the gene matches: 10. The CDR3 region is CAISEDRDEVYYEQYF. CDR3 in DNA: TGTGCCATCAGTGAGGACAGGGACGAAGTGTACTACGAGCAGTACTTC.

This chain uses TRBV4-2 with TRBJ1-3; possible D gene TRBD1, 5 bases. CDR3 size: 15 residues. CDR1 is LGHNA, CDR2 YNFKEQ, per germline. Trimming removed 0 bases at V and 3 bases at J, with 9 bases between. The CDR3 is CASSQDPGFGNTIYF. The CDR3 DNA reads TGTGCCAGCAGCCAAGATCCAGGGTTTGGAAACACCATATATTTT.

V and J are TRBV5-8 and TRBJ2-3, with a weak D call TRBD2 (7 bases). From germline, CDR1 is SGHTS and CDR2 YDEGEE. Trimming cost V 1 base and J 11 bases, with 17 bases left between them. This CDR3 spans 14 amino acids. CDR3 nucleotide sequence: TGTGCCAGCAGCTTGAGAGGGGGGGGCGTCGGGCAGTATTTT. It yields the protein CASSLRGGGVGQYF.

This chain uses TRBV2 with TRBJ2-7, with D uncertain. Germline-derived CDR1 and CDR2 are SNHLY and FYNNEI. V was clipped by 2 bases and J by 3 bases, with 5 bases between them. This CDR3 contains 12 residues. The CDR3 nucleotides read TGTGCCAGCAGTGAAAATAGCTACGAGCAGTACTTC. This codes for CASSENSYEQYF. The full variable domain, rest sourced from reference TRBV2 and TRBJ2-7, is EPEVTQTPSHQVTQMGQEVILRCVPISNHLYFYWYRQILGQKVEFLVSFYNNEISEKSEIFDDQFSVERPDGSNFTLKIRSTKLEDSAMYFCASSENSYEQYFGPGTRLTVT.

V and J are TRBV2 and TRBJ2-3; D gene unclear. Germline CDR1 reads SNHLY; CDR2 reads FYNNEI. Trimming removed 1 base from V and 0 bases from J, with 8 bases in between. There are 15 residues in the CDR3. DNA for the CDR3: TGTGCCAGCAGTGAAGTCAGTGCTAGCACAGATACGCAGTATTTT. It specifies CASSEVSASTDTQYF.

The rearrangement links TRBV28 to TRBJ1-2; tentative D call: TRBD1 (6 bases). CDR3 length: 14 amino acids. Germline V gene data show CDR1 as MDHEN and CDR2 as SYDVKM. V lost 5 bases, J lost 4 bases, and 14 bases lay in between. CDR3 coding DNA: TGTGCCAGCAGTCTGCCTACAGGGACCTATGGCTACACCTTC. It is translated as CASSLPTGTYGYTF.